A single sample gave rise to the 2 T cell receptor beta chains below, sequenced in a study of blood T cell repertoires in COVID-19. Clones were sequenced by immunoSEQ multiplex PCR, and TCRdb holds only the in-frame ones, with some missing. The repertoire holds 170,000 or so clones, with about 79% as singletons. What was sequenced was peripheral blood. The receptor source for this set is a woman aged 70-85 years with acute or convalescent COVID-19.

The chain uses TRBV5-6 and TRBJ1-6; maybe TRBD1 (6 bases). The germline V and J ends were trimmed by 2 bases and 7 bases, with 10 bases remaining between them. Germline lookup yields CDR1 SGHDT and CDR2 YYEEEE. This CDR3 spans 14 amino acids. The CDR3 nucleotides are TGTGCCAGCAGCTTTGCAGGGGAGAATTCACCCCTCCACTTT. It yields the protein CASSFAGENSPLHF.

This chain links TRBV9 with TRBJ2-1, with 12 bases identical to TRBD2. The CDR3 extends over 13 amino acids. The V gene's germline CDR1 is SGDLS and CDR2 YYNGEE. V gave up 4 bases and J gave up 7 bases; unmatched junction bases: 0. The CDR3 sequence is CASSLAGGNEQFF. As DNA, the CDR3 is TGTGCCAGCAGCCTAGCGGGAGGGAATGAGCAGTTCTTC.